The 30 T cell receptor beta chains below come from one sample, sequenced in a study of blood T cell repertoires in COVID-19. Some clones are missing from TCRdb's copy, which holds only in-frame ones; the method was immunoSEQ multiplex PCR. Here the sample spans about 270,000 clones, 82% being singletons. The sample was peripheral blood. Receptors were obtained from a young woman with acute or convalescent COVID-19.

The V call is TRBV11-3, the J call TRBJ2-7; D is possibly TRBD1 (5 bases). Per germline, CDR1 SGHNT and CDR2 YENEEA. The CDR3 covers 13 residues. Trimming left V 5 bases short and J 2 bases short, with 10 bases between. The CDR3 protein is CASSDGRAYEQYF. The CDR3 DNA is TGTGCCAGCAGCGACGGCAGGGCCTACGAGCAGTACTTC.

The CDR3 is CASRQGSEEKLFF. Written as DNA, the CDR3 is TGTGCCAGCCGCCAGGGATCCGAAGAAAAACTGTTTTTT. V is TRBV6-5 and J is TRBJ1-4, with a possible D match to TRBD1 (5 bases). The germline V gene encodes CDR1 MNHEY and CDR2 SVGAGI. The CDR3 totals 13 residues. Trimming pared 8 bases from V and 8 bases from J, leaving 15 bases between.

This clone was recorded once. This rearrangement joins TRBV18 to TRBJ1-4, with a possible D match to TRBD1 (5 bases). Germline V gene sequence: CDR1 KGHSH, CDR2 LQKENI. Trimming took 6 bases from V and 13 from J, leaving 15 bases between them. This CDR3 region has 12 residues. CDR3 DNA: TGTGCCAGCTCTCAGCCCCCAGGGATACTGTTTTTT. Amino acid sequence: CASSQPPGILFF.

CDR3 nucleotide sequence: TGTGCCAGCAGTTCGAGAAGCGGGAGCTCCTACGAGCAGTACTTC. Residues: CASSSRSGSSYEQYF. J is TRBJ2-7 and V is TRBV6-5; 8 nucleotides agree with TRBD2. V dropped 4 bases and J dropped 0; count of bases not matched to a gene: 5. Germline CDR1 reads MNHEY; CDR2 reads SVGAGI. This CDR3 is 15 amino acids long.

This clone was detected only a few times. V gene TRBV3-1 (or the pseudogene TRBV3-2) combines with J gene TRBJ2-1; 7 nucleotides line up with TRBD2. The CDR3 sequence is 17 residues long. Germline CDR1 is LGHDT and CDR2 is YNNKEL (reference sequence). Trimming removed 3 bases from V and 0 bases from J; junction bases left unmatched: 8. CDR3 sequence (DNA): TGTGCCAGCAGCCATTCACTGGGAGGGAACTCCTACAATGAGCAGTTCTTC. Translating it yields CASSHSLGGNSYNEQFF.

The V gene is TRBV6-1, the J gene TRBJ1-6, with 9 nucleotides matching TRBD1. Per the germline V gene, CDR1 is MNHNS and CDR2 is SASEGT. The CDR3 is 18 amino acids. The ends lost 4 bases at V and 4 bases at J; junction bases unmatched: 11. CDR3: CASSGAFTGGEYNSPLHF. CDR3 DNA sequence: TGTGCCAGCAGTGGAGCCTTTACAGGGGGCGAATATAATTCACCCCTCCACTTT.

The V and J genes are TRBV6-1 and TRBJ2-7; D possibly corresponds to TRBD2 (6 bases). V was pared by 10 bases and J by 4 bases, with 23 bases between. Germline-derived CDR1 and CDR2 are MNHNS and SASEGT. The CDR3 totals 15 residues. CDR3 sequence reads: CATRLVAGSSYEQYF. In nucleotides, the CDR3 is TGTGCCACCCGACTAGTGGCAGGAAGTTCGTACGAGCAGTACTTC.

The chain couples TRBV28 to TRBJ2-2; no clear D gene. The CDR3 is 14 amino acids. CDR1 is MDHEN and CDR2 is SYDVKM in the germline V gene. V gave up 3 bases and J gave up 4 bases, with 9 bases separating them. The chain's CDR3 is CASSLALLTGELFF. The CDR3 region has the DNA TGTGCCAGCAGTTTGGCCCTTCTCACCGGGGAGCTGTTTTTT.

This clone was recorded only once. The chain joins TRBV7-8 to TRBJ1-1; tentative D call: TRBD1 (5 bases). The CDR3 length is 17 residues. Per the germline V gene, CDR1 is SGHVS and CDR2 is FQNEAQ. Trimming stripped 4 bases from V and 0 bases from J, with 18 bases between. CDR3 region: CASSSRWVQGLNTEAFF. The CDR3 nucleotides read TGTGCCAGCAGCTCCAGATGGGTGCAGGGCCTGAACACTGAAGCTTTCTTT.

This chain joins TRBV29-1 and TRBJ1-4; 11 nucleotides agree with TRBD1. V dropped 4 bases and J dropped 3; count of bases not matched to a gene: 4. The CDR3 is 15 residues long. Germline CDR1 SQVTM, CDR2 ANQGSEA. CDR3 protein: CSVGDRGWANEKLFF. In nucleotides, the CDR3 is TGCAGCGTTGGGGACAGGGGGTGGGCTAATGAAAAACTGTTTTTT.

With regard to this clone: This sample includes further DNA sequences coding for the same CDR3. The chain is built from TRBV29-1 and TRBJ1-5; unclear D gene. This CDR3 contains 13 residues. CDR1 and CDR2 from the germline V gene are SQVTM and ANQGSEA. The germline V and J ends were trimmed by 3 bases and 0 bases, with 6 bases remaining between them. The CDR3 nucleotides read TGCAGCGTTGAGGAGTATAGCAATCAGCCCCAGCATTTT. This codes for CSVEEYSNQPQHF.

This chain uses TRBV30 with TRBJ2-5; D is uncertain. Germline V gene data show CDR1 as GTSNPN and CDR2 as SVGIG (reference sequence). The CDR3 is 13 residues long. Trimming cost V 2 bases and J 2 bases, with 9 bases left between them. As DNA, the CDR3 is TGTGCCTGGAGTATACAGACACAAGAGACCCAGTACTTC. The encoded protein is CAWSIQTQETQYF.

This clone was seen only once. V and J are TRBV19 and TRBJ1-2; 8 nucleotides line up with TRBD1. Germline V gene sequence: CDR1 LNHDA, CDR2 SQIVND (reference sequence). The J segment lost 4 bases and the V segment lost 3 bases, leaving 16 bases of the junction unmatched. This CDR3 is built from 18 residues. The CDR3 loop reads CASSILHRQGSTGYGYTF. CDR3 DNA sequence: TGTGCCAGTAGTATCCTCCACAGACAGGGGTCTACGGGCTATGGCTACACCTTC.

This clone was observed once. The J gene is TRBJ2-7, the V gene TRBV6-5; D not certain. Trimming removed 4 bases at V and 5 bases at J, with 15 bases between. The CDR3 spans 14 residues. Looked up from germline, CDR1 is MNHEY and CDR2 is SVGAGI. CDR3 protein: CASSFSRFVDEQYF. The DNA for the CDR3 is TGTGCCAGCAGTTTCTCGCGATTTGTAGACGAGCAGTACTTC.

J is TRBJ1-1 and V is TRBV5-4, with a possible D match to TRBD1 (5 bases). Trimming took off 4 bases at V and 11 bases at J, with 24 bases between the two ends. This CDR3 has 15 residues. Looked up from germline, CDR1 is SGHNT and CDR2 is YYREEE (reference sequence). In DNA, the CDR3 is TGTGCCAGCAGCGCTGACCTAACCGCGCTCGGGGGGGCTTTCTTT. Translation gives CASSADLTALGGAFF.

The chain is built from TRBV28 and TRBJ1-5, with 7 bases that match TRBD1. J was trimmed by 4 bases and V by 7 bases; bases with no gene match: 1. The CDR3 consists of 12 residues. Germline V CDR1 and CDR2: MDHEN, SYDVKM. In DNA, the CDR3 is TGTGCCAGCACAGGGGGTAATCAGCCCCAGCATTTT. This sequence encodes CASTGGNQPQHF. The variable domain in full, with the rest retrieved from reference TRBV28 and TRBJ1-5, is DVKVTQSSRYLVKRTGEKVFLECVQDMDHENMFWYRQDPGLGLRLIYFSYDVKMKEKGDIPEGYSVSREKKERFSLILESASTNQTSMYLCASTGGNQPQHFGDGTRLSIL.

The chain employs TRBV5-4 and TRBJ2-7; 10 nucleotides agree with TRBD2. The CDR3 extends over 16 amino acids. The germline V gene encodes CDR1 SGHNT and CDR2 YYREEE (reference sequence). Germline trimming cut 4 bases from V and 1 base from J; bases unmatched to any gene: 8. The CDR3 protein is CASSDPGTSASYEQYF. Here the CDR3 DNA reads TGTGCCAGCAGCGATCCCGGGACTAGCGCTTCCTACGAGCAGTACTTC.

This sequence joins TRBV27 and TRBJ2-1; D is possibly TRBD1 (6 bases). V was shortened by 6 bases and J by 0 bases, with 6 bases between the two germline ends. The CDR3 has 13 residues. In germline, CDR1 is MNHEY, CDR2 SMNVEV (reference sequence). For the CDR3, the DNA is TGTGCCAGCAGAGGGGGCTCCTACAATGAGCAGTTCTTC. This encodes CASRGGSYNEQFF.

This clone was found a few times. CDR3 region: CASSRQANYGYTF. CDR3 sequence (DNA): TGTGCCAGCAGCAGACAGGCTAACTATGGCTACACCTTC. The chain recombines TRBV12-3 or TRBV12-4 with TRBJ1-2, with D perhaps matching TRBD1 (6 bases). The V end lost 6 bases, the J end lost 0 bases, and 8 bases lay between the germline ends. The CDR3 length is 13 residues.

V and J are TRBV28 and TRBJ2-7; D might be TRBD1 (6 bases). The germline V gene has CDR1 MDHEN and CDR2 SYDVKM. The CDR3 consists of 14 residues. Trimming removed 6 bases at V and 5 bases at J, with 17 bases between. This CDR3 is CASRPQGFSDEQYF. CDR3 bases: TGTGCCAGCAGACCACAGGGATTCAGCGACGAGCAGTACTTC.

There are a few counts of this clone. The V gene is TRBV6-5, the J gene TRBJ1-2; the D is unclear. Germline CDR1 is MNHEY and CDR2 is SVGAGI. Trimming left V 3 bases short and J 4 bases short, with 12 bases between. The CDR3 is made up of 14 amino acids. The CDR3 is CASSYGGAGYGYTF. CDR3 DNA sequence: TGTGCCAGCAGTTATGGCGGAGCTGGCTATGGCTACACCTTC.

The V and J genes are TRBV19 and TRBJ1-2; perhaps TRBD1 as D (6 bases). The CDR3 covers 14 residues. Trimming took off 5 bases at V and 5 bases at J, with 15 bases between the two ends. Germline V CDR1 and CDR2: LNHDA, SQIVND (reference sequence). Here the CDR3 reads CASSLRDTPYGYTF. CDR3 DNA: TGTGCCAGTAGTCTCAGGGACACTCCTTATGGCTACACCTTC. Drawing the rest from reference TRBV19 and TRBJ1-2, the complete variable domain is DGGITQSPKYLFRKEGQNVTLSCEQNLNHDAMYWYRQDPGQGLRLIYYSQIVNDFQKGDIAEGYSVSREKKESFPLTVTSAQKNPTAFYLCASSLRDTPYGYTFGSGTRLTVV.

CDR3 nucleotide sequence: TGTGCCAGCAGCCCAGGGGCGGCAAGCTACACCTTC. It yields the protein CASSPGAASYTF. The V and J genes are TRBV7-9 and TRBJ1-2, with a possible D match to TRBD1 (6 bases). The V end lost 5 bases, the J end lost 9 bases, and 13 bases lay between the germline ends. CDR3 length: 12 amino acids. Germline CDR1 reads SEHNR; CDR2 reads FQNEAQ (reference sequence).

Concerning this clone: This sample includes further DNA sequences coding for the same CDR3. This chain connects TRBV6-6 to TRBJ1-4; TRBD1 matches at 9 bases. The J segment lost 4 bases and the V segment lost 4 bases, leaving 4 bases of the junction unmatched. In germline, CDR1 is MNHNY, CDR2 SVGAGI (reference sequence). The CDR3 runs 15 residues. CDR3 nucleotide sequence: TGTGCCAGCAGTTCCACGGGACAGGGTAATGAAAAACTGTTTTTT. Protein product: CASSSTGQGNEKLFF.

The count of this clone is one. The chain has TRBV6-5 and TRBJ2-7; unclear D gene. The CDR3 extends over 13 amino acids. V was shortened by 6 bases and J by 6 bases, with 15 bases between the two germline ends. The germline V gene has CDR1 MNHEY and CDR2 SVGAGI. CDR3: CASRFRDTLEQYF. For the CDR3, the DNA is TGTGCCAGCAGGTTCCGAGATACCCTCGAGCAGTACTTC.

The V and J genes are TRBV30 and TRBJ2-1, with 10 bases aligning to TRBD2. J gave up 0 bases and V 2 bases, and 7 bases lay outside the gene matches. CDR1 is GTSNPN and CDR2 is SVGIG in the germline V gene (reference sequence). The CDR3 consists of 17 residues. CDR3 region: CAWSTTRTSGSYNEQFF. The CDR3 bases are TGTGCCTGGAGTACAACCAGGACTAGCGGCTCCTACAATGAGCAGTTCTTC.

The V and J genes are TRBV7-2 and TRBJ1-1; 7 bases are shared with TRBD1. The V and J ends lost 5 bases and 1 base, in that order; junction bases with no gene match: 4. The CDR3 length is 14 residues. Germline loops: CDR1 SGHTA, CDR2 FQGNSA. CDR3 bases: TGTGCCAGCAGCCTCGGACAGGCGAACACTGAAGCTTTCTTT. As protein: CASSLGQANTEAFF.

In this sample, this clone turned up once. The gene calls are TRBV11-2 and TRBJ2-3, with no clear D. Germline-derived CDR1 and CDR2 are SGHAT and FQNNGV. The CDR3 spans 12 residues. V lost 4 bases and J lost 2, with 4 bases in between. CDR3: CASSSNTDTQYF. The DNA for the CDR3 is TGTGCCAGCAGCTCTAACACAGATACGCAGTATTTT.

This clone appeared a single time. The CDR3 sequence: CASSPQNLGSSEAFF. In DNA, the CDR3 is TGTGCCAGCAGCCCCCAGAATCTGGGCAGCTCTGAAGCTTTCTTT. The chain recombines TRBV11-2 with TRBJ1-1; D is unclear. Germline CDR1 reads SGHAT; CDR2 reads FQNNGV. There are 15 residues in the CDR3. V gave up 5 bases and J gave up 6 bases, with 19 bases separating them.

V usage is TRBV4-3 and J usage is TRBJ1-2; D gene ambiguous. Trimming shortened V by 5 bases and J by 8 bases, and 18 bases separated the two germline ends. This CDR3 is built from 14 residues. CDR1 and CDR2 (germline): LGHNA, YSLEER. The CDR3 DNA is TGCGCCAGCAGCTCCGGGTACGGGTTCCGGGGCTACACCTTC. Protein sequence: CASSSGYGFRGYTF.